Following are 19 T cell receptor beta chains from one sample sequenced in a study of beta chain features in type 1 diabetes. Study results and caveats: In every one of the four CD4+ subsets, TCRB CDR3s were moderately but significantly shorter in Type 1 diabetes patients.

The whole isolated RNA underwent reverse transcription, so sequencing captured expressed TCRB transcripts. The method was immunoSEQ multiplex PCR; TCRdb's version includes in-frame clones alone and lacks a portion of them. The repertoire holds 600,000 to 750,000 clones, around 12% seen once, with more than 0.095% in the top ten. The antigens for these receptors are not known. The sequenced sample was naive CD4+ T cells from blood. The receptor source for this set is a young man with type 1 diabetes.

This clone was seen more than once but under ten times. V usage is TRBV10-3 and J usage is TRBJ2-1; the D gene is possibly TRBD2 (6 bases). The CDR3 spans 15 residues. Trimming left V 0 bases short and J 2 bases short, with 8 bases between. Germline V CDR1 and CDR2: ENHRY, SYGVKD. CDR3 nucleotide sequence: TGTGCCATCAGTGAGTCTAGGACTACCTACAATGAGCAGTTCTTC. Encoded protein: CAISESRTTYNEQFF.

This clone was seen more than once but under ten times. The CDR3 nucleotides are TGTGCCAGCAGTACCCGGACAGTTCGTGGCTACACCTTC. It is translated as CASSTRTVRGYTF. The chain combines TRBV25-1 with TRBJ1-2; a weak D match, TRBD1 (6 bases). Germline CDR1 is MGHDK and CDR2 is SYGVNS. This CDR3 has 13 residues. Trimming shortened V by 5 bases and J by 7 bases, and 14 bases separated the two germline ends.

The chain combines TRBV5-1 with TRBJ2-5; 7 nucleotides line up with TRBD1. The germline CDR1 and CDR2 sequences are SGHRS and YFSETQ. V was pared by 4 bases and J by 1 base, with 10 bases of the junction left unmatched. This CDR3 is built from 16 residues. CDR3 sequence reads: CASSLGTALSQETQYF. CDR3 DNA: TGCGCCAGCAGCCTCGGGACAGCACTCTCCCAAGAGACCCAGTACTTC.

The V call is TRBV6-6, the J call TRBJ2-1; D is perhaps TRBD2 (7 bases). Germline V gene lookup returns CDR1 MNHNY and CDR2 SVGAGI (reference sequence). Between the trimmed V and J ends, which lost 7 bases and 10 bases, there was a span of 17 bases. This CDR3 region has 13 residues. In DNA form, the CDR3 reads TGTGCCAGCAACCGGGGGGCCTCCGGGGAGCAGTTCTTC. Protein: CASNRGASGEQFF.

This clone was detected a few times. CDR3 DNA: TGTGCCAGCTCCCTCGGGCCGACCGGGGAGCTGTTTTTT. It encodes CASSLGPTGELFF. The chain couples TRBV18 to TRBJ2-2; D ambiguous. The V gene lost 6 bases and the J gene lost 5 bases, with 10 bases spanning the gap. Germline CDR1 KGHSH, CDR2 LQKENI. The CDR3 runs 13 residues.

This clone was recorded a few times. J is TRBJ2-7 and V is TRBV6-5; D is possibly TRBD1 or TRBD2 (5 bases each). V was cut by 2 bases and J by 5 bases, with 13 bases left in between. Per the germline V gene, CDR1 is MNHEY and CDR2 is SVGAGI. The CDR3 contains 14 residues. CDR3 nucleotides: TGTGCCAGCAGTTACAATTTCGGGGCCAACGAGCAGTACTTC. Translated, it gives CASSYNFGANEQYF.

Concerning this clone: This sample also contains other DNA sequences that code for the same CDR3. The rearrangement joins TRBV7-9 to TRBJ2-6; D is uncertain. The CDR3 is 15 residues long. The germline V gene has CDR1 SEHNR and CDR2 FQNEAQ (reference sequence). V dropped 1 base and J dropped 0 bases, with 4 bases sitting between them. The chain's CDR3 is CASSLGSSGANVLTF. The CDR3 DNA reads as TGTGCCAGCAGCTTAGGTAGCTCTGGGGCCAACGTCCTGACTTTC.

The V gene is TRBV5-6, the J gene TRBJ1-6, with 8 bases that match TRBD1. The germline V gene encodes CDR1 SGHDT and CDR2 YYEEEE. The CDR3 runs to 14 residues. V lost 6 bases to trimming and J lost 9 bases; unmatched junction nucleotides: 8. CDR3 sequence reads: CASNTDRGSSPLHF. CDR3 nucleotide sequence: TGTGCCAGCAACACAGACAGGGGTAGTTCACCCCTCCACTTT.

This clone was observed a few times. The V gene is TRBV4-1, the J gene TRBJ1-5; 9 nucleotides agree with TRBD1. V lost 0 bases and J lost 8; bases outside the gene matches: 5. The CDR3 length is 15 residues. CDR1 and CDR2 (germline): MGHRA, YSYEKL. In DNA form, the CDR3 reads TGCGCCAGCAGCCAAGACCCTGGACAGGGGAAGCCCCAGCATTTT. Amino acid sequence: CASSQDPGQGKPQHF.

The sample holds a few counts of this clone. The chain joins TRBV9 to TRBJ2-7; 8 nucleotides line up with TRBD1. Germline CDR1 SGDLS, CDR2 YYNGEE. CDR3 size: 14 residues. V shed 6 bases, J shed 4 bases, and the junction held 9 bases outside the gene matches. In DNA form, the CDR3 reads TGTGCCAGCAATCCGACAGGGGATATGTACGAGCAGTACTTC. Its translation: CASNPTGDMYEQYF.

Details on this clone: A far bigger clonotype differs at one base, so this is likely a read error. Other DNA sequences from this sample encode an identical CDR3 as well. The genes are TRBV7-8 and TRBJ2-5; D is ambiguous. The CDR3 is made up of 11 amino acids. CDR1 and CDR2 (germline): SGHVS, FQNEAQ. The ends were cut back, 5 bases at V and 1 base at J, with 2 bases in the middle. This CDR3 reads CASSLQETQYF. DNA for the CDR3: TGTGCCAGCAGCCTCCAAGAGACCCAGTACTTC.

This clone was observed a few times. The rearrangement joins TRBV6-6 to TRBJ2-2; D call uncertain. The CDR3 contains 14 residues. Germline lookup yields CDR1 MNHNY and CDR2 SVGAGI (reference sequence). Trimming shortened V by 8 bases and J by 0 bases, and 10 bases separated the two germline ends. The CDR3 DNA is TGTGCCAGCGGAACAGCCACGAACACCGGGGAGCTGTTTTTT. The encoded protein is CASGTATNTGELFF.

V is TRBV5-4 and J is TRBJ2-5; D is ambiguous. The CDR3 length is 16 residues. V dropped 2 bases and J dropped 2 bases, with 16 bases sitting between them. Germline V gives CDR1 SGHNT, CDR2 YYREEE (reference sequence). The CDR3 nucleotides read TGTGCCAGCAGCTTCGGTGGACGGTCAATTCAAGAGACCCAGTACTTC. This codes for CASSFGGRSIQETQYF.

The chain links TRBV5-1 to TRBJ1-6; tentative D call: TRBD1 (5 bases). Germline CDR1 reads SGHRS; CDR2 reads YFSETQ. This CDR3 is 18 amino acids long. V lost 3 bases and J 8 bases, leaving 24 bases between the germline ends. Written as DNA, the CDR3 is TGCGCCAGCAGCTCCCTCCCACAGGCAACCGAGGGTTATTCACCCCTCCACTTT. Its protein is CASSSLPQATEGYSPLHF.

The chain has TRBV6-1 and TRBJ1-2, with D unresolved. Germline V gene lookup returns CDR1 MNHNS and CDR2 SASEGT. V was trimmed by 3 bases and J by 8 bases, leaving 10 bases between them. CDR3 length: 12 amino acids. CDR3 DNA: TGTGCCAGCAGTGAGGGCCCCGGCGGCTACACCTTC. This codes for CASSEGPGGYTF.

This clone turned up a few times. The rearrangement uses TRBV7-4 and TRBJ1-4, with D possibly being TRBD1 (5 bases). CDR1 is SGHVT and CDR2 is SQSDAQ in the germline V gene. This CDR3 is built from 18 residues. Trimming took off 3 bases at V and 4 bases at J, with 21 bases between the two ends. The CDR3 reads CASSLTALTTKLNEKLFF. The CDR3 nucleotides read TGTGCCAGCAGCTTGACAGCTCTAACCACCAAGCTTAATGAAAAACTGTTTTTT.

This sequence joins TRBV28 and TRBJ2-3; possibly TRBD1 for D (6 bases). Trimming took off 2 bases at V and 4 bases at J, with 10 bases between the two ends. The CDR3 consists of 14 residues. Germline V gene lookup returns CDR1 MDHEN and CDR2 SYDVKM. DNA for the CDR3: TGTGCCAGCAGTTTAAGACAGGCGGCAGATACGCAGTATTTT. This sequence encodes CASSLRQAADTQYF.

The chain combines TRBV9 with TRBJ2-7; no firm D call. From germline, CDR1 is SGDLS and CDR2 YYNGEE. The CDR3 contains 14 residues. Trimming left V 4 bases short and J 3 bases short, with 14 bases between. CDR3 nucleotide sequence: TGTGCCAGCAGCCCCCCGGGCCAGCTCTACGAGCAGTACTTC. This translates into CASSPPGQLYEQYF. Filled out from reference TRBV9 and TRBJ2-7, the complete variable domain reads DSGVTQTPKHLITATGQRVTLRCSPRSGDLSVYWYQQSLDQGLQFLIQYYNGEERAKGNILERFSAQQFPDLHSELNLSSLELGDSALYFCASSPPGQLYEQYFGPGTRLTVT.

The table lists this clone with a few counts. The chain recombines TRBV30 with TRBJ1-4; D not certain. This CDR3 comprises 15 residues. In germline, CDR1 is GTSNPN, CDR2 SVGIG (reference sequence). Deletions cut 3 bases from V and 0 bases from J, with 11 bases between. In nucleotides, the CDR3 is TGTGCCTGGAGGGGAACGGGAACAACTAATGAAAAACTGTTTTTT. It is translated as CAWRGTGTTNEKLFF.